This is a list of T cell receptor beta chains from one sample in a study of T cell responses to AZD1222 COVID-19 vaccine. Using immunoSEQ multiplex PCR, the repertoire was profiled, and TCRdb retains in-frame clones only, with some absent. The repertoire holds about 150,000 clones, with 90% to 95% as singletons. The material sequenced was peripheral blood, taken 28 days after the second AZD1222 dose. All receptors derive from an adult who received the AZD1222 COVID-19 vaccine. Each CDR3 is given with its conserved first and last residue. A D gene is named only where the DNA matches it firmly. Size is stated for part of the rows, as once, few or many counts, or as a class when the clone is expanded.

d_call	clone_size	j_call	v_call	cdr3_nt	cdr3_aa
.	.	TRBJ2-5	TRBV14	TGTGCCAGCAGCCTACGGACGGGCCGCGAGACCCAGTACTTC	CASSLRTGRETQYF
.	.	TRBJ2-7	TRBV6-2/TRBV6-3	TGTGCCAGCAGTTACTCGAAGTTCGACTTGACCGACGAGCAGTACTTC	CASSYSKFDLTDEQYF
TRBD2	.	TRBJ2-3	TRBV11-2	TGTGCCAGCAGCGTTCGCGGGGGGGAAGAGGCAGATACGCAGTATTTT	CASSVRGGEEADTQYF
.	.	TRBJ1-2	TRBV6-2/TRBV6-3	TGTGCCAGCAGCCTCGGACAGAGCTATGGCTACACCTTC	CASSLGQSYGYTF
.	.	TRBJ1-1	TRBV5-1	TGCGCCAGCAGCTTGTCGGTGGACACTGAAGCTTTCTTT	CASSLSVDTEAFF
.	.	TRBJ2-1	TRBV29-1	TGCAGCGTTGAAATAAATAGGGGTAATGAGCAGTTCTTC	CSVEINRGNEQFF
.	.	TRBJ1-2	TRBV18	TGTGCCAGCTCACCGAATGAGGCATTTGAGGCAAACTATGGCTACACCTTC	CASSPNEAFEANYGYTF
.	.	TRBJ1-3	TRBV10-3	TGTGCCGCGACGACAGAACTCTCTGGAAACACCATATATTTT	CAATTELSGNTIYF
TRBD1	.	TRBJ1-1	TRBV18	TGTGCCAGCTCCACGGGACAGTCAGTGAACACTGAAGCTTTCTTT	CASSTGQSVNTEAFF
TRBD1	.	TRBJ2-7	TRBV13	TGTGCCAGCAGCCCAACAGGGGGTCCTCCGCCCTACGAGCAGTACTTC	CASSPTGGPPPYEQYF
TRBD1	.	TRBJ1-1	TRBV11-3	TGTGCCAGCAGCTTGACAGGGGAAACTGAAGCTTTCTTT	CASSLTGETEAFF
TRBD1	.	TRBJ1-2	TRBV18	TGTGCCAGCTCACAGGAACAGGGGATCCTGAACTATGGCTACACCTTC	CASSQEQGILNYGYTF
TRBD2	.	TRBJ2-1	TRBV7-6	TGTGCCAGCAGCTATAGCGGGGTTTGGGGCAATGAGCAGTTCTTC	CASSYSGVWGNEQFF
.	.	TRBJ1-2	TRBV6-1	TGTGCCAGCAGTGAAGAGTGGCCCCGGGACTATGGCTACACCTTC	CASSEEWPRDYGYTF
.	.	TRBJ1-5	TRBV19	TGTGCCAGTACCCCCCGACCCGGCCAGCCCCAGCATTTT	CASTPRPGQPQHF
.	once	TRBJ2-3	TRBV14	TGTGCCAGCAGGGGGGACTTCGGCACAGATACGCAGTATTTT	CASRGDFGTDTQYF
.	.	TRBJ2-2	TRBV7-9	TGTGCCAGCAGCAGTAAACACATCAACACCGGGGAGCTGTTTTTT	CASSSKHINTGELFF
.	.	TRBJ1-3	TRBV12-3/TRBV12-4	TGTGCCAGCAGTTTCGTTCCCAGAGACACCATATATTTT	CASSFVPRDTIYF
.	.	TRBJ1-1	TRBV28	TGTGCCAGCAGTGGGGCGGGTTCGGGCACTGAAGCTTTCTTT	CASSGAGSGTEAFF
.	.	TRBJ2-3	TRBV11-3	TGTGCCAGCAGCTCCGGTCCCAGCACAGATACGCAGTATTTT	CASSSGPSTDTQYF
.	.	TRBJ1-2	TRBV7-3	TGTGCCAGCAGCCTAGCGATGGGGTATGGCTACACCTTC	CASSLAMGYGYTF
.	.	TRBJ1-1	TRBV5-5	TGTGCCAGCAGCTTGCTCGTGAACGGGAACACTGAAGCTTTCTTT	CASSLLVNGNTEAFF
.	.	TRBJ2-3	TRBV19	TGTGCCAGTAGTATCGGCCAGGGGCTTTCCCCCACAGATACGCAGTATTTT	CASSIGQGLSPTDTQYF
.	.	TRBJ1-1	TRBV18	TGTGCCAGCTCACGGGGGGGAGACACTGAAGCTTTCTTT	CASSRGGDTEAFF
TRBD2	.	TRBJ2-7	TRBV28	TGTGCCAGCAGTTTGCCTAGCGGGATCTACGAGCAGTACTTC	CASSLPSGIYEQYF
.	.	TRBJ2-2	TRBV18	TGTGCCAGCTCACCGGGCCCCGGGGAGCTGTTTTTT	CASSPGPGELFF
.	few	TRBJ1-1	TRBV10-3	TGTGCCATCAGTGAGAAATTTGCGACTGCAGCTTTCTTT	CAISEKFATAAFF
.	.	TRBJ2-7	TRBV11-2	TGTGCCAGCAGCTTAGATTGGGGCCAGACTACCGAGCAGTACTTC	CASSLDWGQTTEQYF